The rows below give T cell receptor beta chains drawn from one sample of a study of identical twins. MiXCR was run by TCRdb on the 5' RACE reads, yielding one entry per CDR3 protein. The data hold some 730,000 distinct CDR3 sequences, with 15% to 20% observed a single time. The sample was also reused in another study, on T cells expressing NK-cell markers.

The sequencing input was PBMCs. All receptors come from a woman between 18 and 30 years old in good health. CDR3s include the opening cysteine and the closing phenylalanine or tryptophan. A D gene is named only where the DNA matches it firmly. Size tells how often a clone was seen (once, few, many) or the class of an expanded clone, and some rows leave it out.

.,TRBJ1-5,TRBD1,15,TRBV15,CATSRAGGGNQPQHF,TGTGCCACCAGCAGAGCAGGGGGCGGGAATCAGCCCCAGCATTTT
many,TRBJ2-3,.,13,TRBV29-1,CSAPRGVKDTQYF,TGCAGCGCTCCCCGGGGAGTCAAAGATACGCAGTATTTT
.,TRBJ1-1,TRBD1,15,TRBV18,CASSLQTGANTEAFF,TGTGCCAGCTCATTACAGACAGGGGCGAACACTGAAGCTTTCTTT
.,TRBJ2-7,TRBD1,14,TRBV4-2,CASSQRQGNYEQYF,TGTGCCAGCAGCCAACGACAGGGGAACTACGAGCAGTACTTC
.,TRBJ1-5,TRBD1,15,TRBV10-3,CAISQGQGDGQPQHF,TGTGCCATCAGTCAGGGACAGGGGGACGGTCAGCCCCAGCATTTT
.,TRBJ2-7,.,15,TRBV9,CASSEETGSSYEQYF,TGTGCCAGCAGCGAGGAGACAGGAAGCTCCTACGAGCAGTACTTC
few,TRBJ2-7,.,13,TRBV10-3,CAIRDSETYEQYF,TGTGCCATCCGGGACTCTGAGACCTACGAGCAGTACTTC
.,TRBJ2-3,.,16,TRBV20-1,CSAFERRGEITDTQYF,TGCAGTGCCTTTGAAAGGCGGGGCGAGATCACAGATACGCAGTATTTT
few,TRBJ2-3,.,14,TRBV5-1,CASSSGFRTDTQYF,TGCGCCAGCAGCTCGGGGTTTAGGACTGATACGCAGTATTTT
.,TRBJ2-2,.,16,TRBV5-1,CASSSTSSGLSGELFF,TGCGCCAGCAGCTCGACTAGTTCCGGGCTTAGCGGGGAGCTGTTTTTT
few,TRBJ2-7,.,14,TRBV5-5,CASSYRDDSYEQYF,TGTGCCAGCAGCTATAGGGACGACTCCTACGAGCAGTACTTC
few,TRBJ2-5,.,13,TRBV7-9,CASSPVGTETQYF,TGTGCCAGCAGCCCGGTCGGGACAGAGACCCAGTACTTC
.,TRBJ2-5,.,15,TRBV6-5,CASSYSGSGKETQYF,TGTGCCAGCAGTTACTCGGGTTCGGGCAAAGAGACCCAGTACTTC
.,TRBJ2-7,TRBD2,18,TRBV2,CASSGASGGRHLSYEQYF,TGTGCCAGCAGTGGCGCTAGCGGGGGGCGACACCTCTCCTACGAGCAGTACTTC
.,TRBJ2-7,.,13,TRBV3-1,CASSRLRGYEQYF,TGTGCCAGCAGCCGATTGCGGGGATACGAGCAGTACTTC
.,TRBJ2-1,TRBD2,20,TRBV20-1,CSASLGTSGRTLSSYNEQFF,TGCAGTGCTAGCCTAGGGACTAGCGGTCGTACCCTGAGCTCCTACAATGAGCAGTTCTTC